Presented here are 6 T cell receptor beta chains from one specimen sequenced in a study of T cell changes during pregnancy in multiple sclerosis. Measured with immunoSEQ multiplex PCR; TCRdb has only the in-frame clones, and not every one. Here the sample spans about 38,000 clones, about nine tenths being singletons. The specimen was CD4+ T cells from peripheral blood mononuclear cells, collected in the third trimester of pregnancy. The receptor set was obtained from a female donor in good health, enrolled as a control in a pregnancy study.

The CDR3: CASSQTGGAGNTIYF. CDR3 in DNA: TGTGCCAGCTCTCAAACAGGGGGAGCTGGAAACACCATATATTTT. The rearrangement uses TRBV18 and TRBJ1-3; 8 bases are a match to TRBD1. With 6 bases clipped from V and 2 bases from J, the junction kept 6 bases outside the gene matches. The CDR3 spans 15 residues. Germline assignment: CDR1 KGHSH and CDR2 LQKENI. Drawing the rest from reference TRBV18 and TRBJ1-3, the complete variable domain is NAGVMQNPRHLVRRRGQEARLRCSPMKGHSHVYWYRQLPEEGLKFMVYLQKENIIDESGMPKERFSAEFPKEGPSILRIQQVVRGDSAAYFCASSQTGGAGNTIYFGEGSWLTVV.

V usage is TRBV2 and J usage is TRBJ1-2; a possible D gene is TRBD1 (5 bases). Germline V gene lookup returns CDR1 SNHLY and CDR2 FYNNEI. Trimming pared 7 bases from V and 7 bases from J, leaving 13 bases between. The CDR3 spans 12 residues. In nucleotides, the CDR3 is TGTGCCAGCAACGGGCTAAGGGGTGGCTACACCTTC. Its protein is CASNGLRGGYTF. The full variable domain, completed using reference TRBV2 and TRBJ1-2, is EPEVTQTPSHQVTQMGQEVILRCVPISNHLYFYWYRQILGQKVEFLVSFYNNEISEKSEIFDDQFSVERPDGSNFTLKIRSTKLEDSAMYFCASNGLRGGYTFGSGTRLTVV.

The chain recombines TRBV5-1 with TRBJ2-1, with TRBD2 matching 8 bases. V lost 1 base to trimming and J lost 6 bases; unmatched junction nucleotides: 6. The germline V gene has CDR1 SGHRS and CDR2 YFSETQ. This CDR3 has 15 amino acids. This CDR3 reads CASSLTSGVINEQFF. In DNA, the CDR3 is TGCGCCAGCAGCTTGACTAGCGGAGTAATCAATGAGCAGTTCTTC. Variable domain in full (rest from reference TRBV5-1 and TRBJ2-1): KAGVTQTPRYLIKTRGQQVTLSCSPISGHRSVSWYQQTPGQGLQFLFEYFSETQRNKGNFPGRFSGRQFSNSRSEMNVSTLELGDSALYLCASSLTSGVINEQFFGPGTRLTVL.

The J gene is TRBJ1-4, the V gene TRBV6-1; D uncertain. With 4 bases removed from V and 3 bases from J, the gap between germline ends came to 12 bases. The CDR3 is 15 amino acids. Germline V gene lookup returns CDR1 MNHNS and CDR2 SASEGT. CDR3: CASSVRGLPNEKLFF. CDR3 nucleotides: TGTGCCAGCAGTGTACGGGGTCTCCCTAATGAAAAACTGTTTTTT.

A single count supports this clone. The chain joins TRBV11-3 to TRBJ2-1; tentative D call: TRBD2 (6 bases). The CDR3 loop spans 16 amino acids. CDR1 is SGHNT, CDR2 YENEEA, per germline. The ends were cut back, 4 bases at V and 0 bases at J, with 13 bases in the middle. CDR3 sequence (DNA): TGTGCCAGCAGCTCGGGTACGACTAGCTCCTACAATGAGCAGTTCTTC. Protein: CASSSGTTSSYNEQFF.

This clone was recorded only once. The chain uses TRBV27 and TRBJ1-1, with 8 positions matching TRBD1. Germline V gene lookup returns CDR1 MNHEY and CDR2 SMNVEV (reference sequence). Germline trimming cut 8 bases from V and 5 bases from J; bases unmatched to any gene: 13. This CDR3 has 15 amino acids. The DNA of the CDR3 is TGTGCCAGCGGGGCCCTGGACAGGGCCCATACTGAAGCTTTCTTT. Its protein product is CASGALDRAHTEAFF.